Listed here are 7 T cell receptor beta chains from one sample, sequenced in a study of OX40 agonist ivuxolimab in advanced cancers. Clones were read by immunoSEQ multiplex PCR, and TCRdb kept only the in-frame ones, dropping some. This repertoire shows roughly 87,000 clones, approximately 91% found once; its top ten account for around 0.71%. The sample in question was CD4+ or CD8+ T cells sorted from blood, obtained in a trial of the OX40 agonist ivuxolimab. These receptors all stem from an adult with an advanced solid tumor such as melanoma, head and neck, liver or kidney cancer.

The chain has TRBV4-3 and TRBJ1-1, with D unclear. The CDR3 totals 14 residues. CDR1 is LGHNA and CDR2 is YSLEER in the germline V gene. V lost 0 bases and J 4 bases, leaving 9 bases between the germline ends. CDR3 DNA sequence: TGCGCCAGCAGCCAAGAATTCGGCGGCACTGAAGCTTTCTTT. Protein: CASSQEFGGTEAFF.

This chain joins TRBV19 and TRBJ1-5; D is perhaps TRBD1 (6 bases). The germline V gene encodes CDR1 LNHDA and CDR2 SQIVND (reference sequence). Trimming shortened V by 11 bases and J by 7 bases, and 21 bases separated the two germline ends. CDR3 length: 14 amino acids. CDR3: CAGGQQGDGQPQHF. The CDR3, as DNA: TGTGCCGGAGGACAACAGGGAGACGGCCAGCCCCAGCATTTT.

The rearrangement uses TRBV5-1 and TRBJ1-3; 8 bases fit TRBD1. Looked up from germline, CDR1 is SGHRS and CDR2 is YFSETQ. The CDR3 sequence is 13 residues long. V lost 4 bases to trimming and J lost 8 bases; unmatched junction nucleotides: 5. Written as DNA, the CDR3 is TGCGCCAGCAGCACGGGACAGGTGGACACCATATATTTT. Encoded protein: CASSTGQVDTIYF.

The chain employs TRBV11-1 and TRBJ1-2, with 9 bases aligning to TRBD1. This CDR3 has 16 residues. Germline lookup yields CDR1 SGHAT and CDR2 FQDESV (reference sequence). V trimming: 5 bases; J trimming: 3 bases; junction bases outside the gene matches: 10. The CDR3 protein is CASSVNYRGLDYGYTF. As DNA, the CDR3 is TGTGCCAGCAGCGTGAATTACAGGGGGCTGGACTATGGCTACACCTTC.

As for this clone: This specimen includes other DNA sequences encoding the same CDR3. This sequence joins TRBV6-6 and TRBJ1-5, with 7 nucleotides matching TRBD1. There are 15 residues in the CDR3. Germline CDR1 is MNHNY and CDR2 is SVGAGI (reference sequence). V shed 0 bases, J shed 2 bases, and the junction held 1 base outside the gene matches. In DNA, the CDR3 is TGTGCCAGCAGTTACTCGGGGACAGGCAATCAGCCCCAGCATTTT. This translates into CASSYSGTGNQPQHF.

V is TRBV30 and J is TRBJ2-7; 8 bases line up with TRBD1. The CDR3 is made up of 13 amino acids. Trimming took 5 bases from V and 7 from J; bases not matched to a gene: 10. Germline V gene data show CDR1 as GTSNPN and CDR2 as SVGIG (reference sequence). This CDR3 is CAWGATTGVEQYF. CDR3 nucleotide sequence: TGTGCCTGGGGGGCAACGACAGGGGTGGAGCAGTACTTC.

J is TRBJ2-1 and V is TRBV14, with D hard to call. Germline V gene data show CDR1 as SGHDN and CDR2 as FVKESK. This CDR3 has 15 amino acids. Trimming pared 2 bases from V and 2 bases from J, leaving 10 bases between. CDR3 DNA: TGTGCCAGCAGCCAATGGGTGAAAACCTACAATGAGCAGTTCTTC. Encoded protein: CASSQWVKTYNEQFF.